These 12 T cell receptor beta chains were all obtained from the same sample, sequenced in a study of shared clonotypes between healthy human individuals. The assay was immunoSEQ multiplex PCR, and TCRdb's table has in-frame clones only and misses some. The sample holds 2 million to 2.5 million clones; 93% are singletons and the top ten take more than 1.5%. Positively selected for CCR7, the CD45RO-negative cells used as naive CD8 cells excluded terminally differentiated effector memory CD45RA+ cells. Sequencing was done on a sample of naive CD8+ T cells from PBMCs. All receptors come from a man between 18 and 35 years old in good health. Some clones in this sample may be carry-over from other donors' samples.

This clone showed up just once. The CDR3 DNA reads TGTGCCAGCAGCGAAACCGTCGGACAGCTCCTCTCTGGGGCCAACGTCCTGACTTTC. Amino acid sequence: CASSETVGQLLSGANVLTF. The V and J genes are TRBV27 and TRBJ2-6; D may be TRBD1 (6 bases). The CDR3 contains 19 residues. The V gene lost 6 bases and the J gene lost 0 bases, with 21 bases spanning the gap. The germline V gene encodes CDR1 MNHEY and CDR2 SMNVEV (reference sequence).

Note on this clone: The identical CDR3 is also encoded by other nucleotide sequences in the sample. This chain joins TRBV19 and TRBJ2-7; 10 bases line up with TRBD1. Unmatched junction bases numbered 4, after V lost 4 bases and J lost 4 bases. The germline V gene encodes CDR1 LNHDA and CDR2 SQIVND (reference sequence). CDR3 length: 14 amino acids. In DNA form, the CDR3 reads TGTGCCAGTAGTAACCGGGACAGGGGTTACGAGCAGTACTTC. It specifies CASSNRDRGYEQYF.

The chain combines TRBV27 with TRBJ2-2; tentatively, D is TRBD2 (6 bases). The V end was cut by 6 bases, the J end by 7 bases, with 9 bases between. Germline values: CDR1 MNHEY, CDR2 SMNVEV (reference sequence). The CDR3 is 12 residues long. CDR3 nucleotide sequence: TGTGCCAGCAGCGTGGGAGGCGGGGAGCTGTTTTTT. This translates into CASSVGGGELFF.

This clone has only one observation. The chain uses TRBV9 and TRBJ1-5; D is undetermined. V gave up 0 bases and J gave up 5 bases, with 6 bases separating them. This CDR3 is 13 amino acids long. The germline CDR1 and CDR2 sequences are SGDLS and YYNGEE. The chain's CDR3 is CASSVGRDQPQHF. The CDR3 region has the DNA TGTGCCAGCAGCGTAGGTAGGGATCAGCCCCAGCATTTT.

This clone was seen once. The sample holds other DNA sequences that translate to the same CDR3. The V call is TRBV6-5, the J call TRBJ2-7; 7 bases are shared with TRBD1. Per the germline V gene, CDR1 is MNHEY and CDR2 is SVGAGI. The CDR3 totals 14 residues. The V segment lost 0 bases and the J segment 3 bases; nucleotides outside the gene matches: 2. The CDR3 DNA follows: TGTGCCAGCAGTTACTCGTCAGGGGGCTACGAGCAGTACTTC. Residues: CASSYSSGGYEQYF.

V usage is TRBV6-5 and J usage is TRBJ2-1; 8 positions match TRBD1. The germline CDR1 and CDR2 sequences are MNHEY and SVGAGI. The CDR3 covers 15 residues. V lost 2 bases, J lost 3 bases, and 3 bases stayed unmatched. The CDR3 loop reads CASSYLGQDYNEQFF. DNA for the CDR3: TGTGCCAGCAGTTACCTGGGACAGGACTACAATGAGCAGTTCTTC.

Remarks on this clone: The sample holds other DNA sequences that translate to the same CDR3. The chain carries TRBV9 and TRBJ2-7; 7 bases are a match to TRBD2. Germline V gene sequence: CDR1 SGDLS, CDR2 YYNGEE. The CDR3 spans 15 residues. The V and J ends lost 4 bases and 3 bases, in that order; junction bases with no gene match: 10. CDR3 in amino acids: CASSPAGGSSYEQYF. In nucleotides, the CDR3 is TGTGCCAGCAGCCCAGCGGGCGGGAGTAGCTACGAGCAGTACTTC.

The chain couples TRBV30 to TRBJ1-5; the D is unclear. The V gene's germline CDR1 is GTSNPN and CDR2 SVGIG (reference sequence). This CDR3 has 16 residues. Trimming took 1 base from V and 5 from J, leaving 18 bases between them. The CDR3 coding sequence is TGTGCCTGGAGTGGACTCGGGGATTCGGGAGATCAGCCCCAGCATTTT. Translation: CAWSGLGDSGDQPQHF.

The rearrangement uses TRBV7-2 and TRBJ1-5; TRBD1 agrees at 10 bases. There are 14 residues in the CDR3. V was clipped by 8 bases and J by 6 bases; unmatched bases: 7. Germline CDR1 SGHTA, CDR2 FQGNSA. CDR3 sequence (DNA): TGTGCCAGCGGGGGACAGGGGTTCCGTCAGCCCCAGCATTTT. Amino acid sequence: CASGGQGFRQPQHF.

The chain is built from TRBV27 and TRBJ2-7; D remains ambiguous. This CDR3 contains 14 residues. The germline V and J ends were trimmed by 2 bases and 2 bases, with 10 bases remaining between them. Germline CDR1 and CDR2: MNHEY and SMNVEV (reference sequence). The CDR3 sequence: CASSLRVSPYEQYF. CDR3 sequence (DNA): TGTGCCAGCAGTTTAAGGGTCTCCCCCTACGAGCAGTACTTC.

This clone was seen only a few times. The chain joins TRBV7-9 to TRBJ1-1; D is uncertain. V was trimmed by 5 bases and J by 1 base, leaving 5 bases between them. Germline V CDR1 and CDR2: SEHNR, FQNEAQ (reference sequence). The CDR3 contains 12 residues. Written as DNA, the CDR3 is TGTGCCAGCAGCGAGGGGAACACTGAAGCTTTCTTT. This translates into CASSEGNTEAFF.

A few counts support this clone. V usage is TRBV7-9 and J usage is TRBJ1-1; no clear D gene. Germline lookup yields CDR1 SEHNR and CDR2 FQNEAQ (reference sequence). V dropped 5 bases and J dropped 6 bases, with 19 bases sitting between them. CDR3 length: 15 residues. CDR3 amino acids: CASSHTDAPYAEAFF. In DNA, the CDR3 is TGTGCCAGCAGCCATACGGACGCACCCTACGCTGAAGCTTTCTTT.